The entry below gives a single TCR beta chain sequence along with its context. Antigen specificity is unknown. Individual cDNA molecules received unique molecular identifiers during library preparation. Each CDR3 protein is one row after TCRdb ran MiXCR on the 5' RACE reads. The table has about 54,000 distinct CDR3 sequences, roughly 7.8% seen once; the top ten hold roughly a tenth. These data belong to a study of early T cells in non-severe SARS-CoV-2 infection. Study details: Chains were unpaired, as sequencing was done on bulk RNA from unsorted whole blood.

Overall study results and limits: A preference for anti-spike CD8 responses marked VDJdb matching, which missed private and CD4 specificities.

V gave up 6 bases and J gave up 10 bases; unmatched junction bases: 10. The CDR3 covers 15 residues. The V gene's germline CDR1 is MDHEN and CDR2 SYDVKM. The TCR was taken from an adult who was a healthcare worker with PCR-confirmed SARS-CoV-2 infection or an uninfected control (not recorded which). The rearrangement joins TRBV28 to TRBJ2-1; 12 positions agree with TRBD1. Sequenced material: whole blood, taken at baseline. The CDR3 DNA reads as TGTGCCAGCAGACCGGGACAGGGGGCGCGTGAAGAGCAGTTCTTC. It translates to CASRPGQGAREEQFF.